The next 2 T cell receptor beta chains were all read from a single sample in a study of T cell responses to AZD1222 COVID-19 vaccine. Generated by immunoSEQ multiplex PCR, the TCRdb table keeps only in-frame clones and is missing some. The profile shows about 97,000 clones, roughly 86% of them singletons. The sequences come from peripheral blood, collected 28 days after the second AZD1222 dose. The receptors originated from an adult who received the AZD1222 COVID-19 vaccine.

This clone has more than one count but fewer than ten. V and J are TRBV5-5 and TRBJ1-4, with no clear D. CDR3 size: 16 residues. V was clipped by 4 bases and J by 0 bases, with 13 bases between them. CDR1 and CDR2 from the germline V gene are SGHKS and YYEKEE (reference sequence). This CDR3 is CASSPQVPATNEKLFF. The CDR3 DNA sequence: TGTGCCAGCAGCCCCCAGGTGCCAGCAACTAATGAAAAACTGTTTTTT.

The chain has TRBV4-3 and TRBJ2-7, with 7 bases identical to TRBD1. The CDR3 totals 16 residues. Trimming at V came to 2 bases and at J to 2 bases, leaving 9 bases not matched to a gene. CDR1 is LGHNA and CDR2 is YSLEER in the germline V gene. The CDR3 DNA is TGCGCCAGCAGCCAAAACATGGGGACAGCTACCTACGAGCAGTACTTC. As protein: CASSQNMGTATYEQYF.